Presented here are 21 T cell receptor beta chains from one specimen sequenced in a study of shared clonotypes between healthy human individuals. Only in-frame clones appear in the TCRdb table, and some are missing; sequencing was by immunoSEQ multiplex PCR. The sample includes 2 million to 3 million clones, approximately 93% of them seen just once. The specimen sequenced was naive CD4+ T cells from PBMCs. Subset indicated: CD45RA+ positively selected. Every receptor here comes from a man younger than 30 in good health. Some clones in this sample may be carry-over from other donors' samples.

This clone appeared a single time. J is TRBJ2-4 and V is TRBV16, with D tentatively TRBD1 or TRBD2 (5 bases each). Germline V gene lookup returns CDR1 KGHSY and CDR2 FQNENV. The CDR3 runs 16 residues. Trimming cost V 0 bases and J 6 bases, with 15 bases left between them. CDR3 residues: CASSQSNPLGGNIQYF. CDR3 DNA: TGTGCCAGCAGCCAATCGAACCCCCTTGGGGGAAACATTCAGTACTTC.

In its sample, this clone was seen once. J is TRBJ2-1 and V is TRBV4-2; D gene ambiguous. Germline CDR1 reads LGHNA; CDR2 reads YNFKEQ. V lost 4 bases and J lost 4, with 11 bases in between. This CDR3 contains 14 residues. CDR3 residues: CASSPRRAYNEQFF. The CDR3 DNA is TGTGCCAGCAGCCCCCGAAGAGCTTACAATGAGCAGTTCTTC.

The chain has TRBV21-1 and TRBJ2-1; the table assigns TRBD1, which was not confirmed against the DNA. TRBV21-1 is noted as a pseudogene. CDR3 length: 16 residues. DNA for the CDR3: TGTGCCAGCAGCCGATCATCCGGGACAGCCCGTCCGGCGGAGTTCTTC. It is translated as CASSRSSGTARPAEFF.

This clone was detected once. This chain links TRBV28 with TRBJ2-1; tentative D call: TRBD2 (5 bases). Germline lookup yields CDR1 MDHEN and CDR2 SYDVKM. The CDR3 contains 12 residues. The ends were cut back, 6 bases at V and 9 bases at J, with 12 bases in the middle. The CDR3 reads CASRAGVSEQFF. The CDR3 DNA is TGTGCCAGCAGAGCCGGGGTGTCTGAGCAGTTCTTC.

The J gene is TRBJ2-1, the V gene TRBV6-4; TRBD1 is a possible D gene (5 bases). Per the germline V gene, CDR1 is MRHNA and CDR2 is SNTAGT. The CDR3 runs 15 residues. Between the trimmed V and J ends, which lost 6 bases and 0 bases, there was a span of 12 bases. CDR3 sequence reads: CASSQDTSSYNEQFF. As DNA, the CDR3 is TGTGCCAGCAGCCAGGACACGAGCTCCTACAATGAGCAGTTCTTC.

Worth noting for this clone: Other nucleotide sequences in the sample specify the same CDR3. The chain links TRBV6-5 to TRBJ2-6; D not certain. CDR1 is MNHEY and CDR2 is SVGAGI in the germline V gene. This CDR3 has 13 residues. Trimming stripped 2 bases from V and 2 bases from J, with 1 base between. The CDR3 coding sequence is TGTGCCAGCAGTTACCCTGGGGCCAACGTCCTGACTTTC. Translation: CASSYPGANVLTF.

The chain carries TRBV27 and TRBJ2-5, with 9 bases matching TRBD2. The CDR3 consists of 15 residues. J lost 0 bases, V lost 7 bases, and 6 bases had no gene match. CDR1 MNHEY and CDR2 SMNVEV come from the germline V gene (reference sequence). CDR3: CASNPSGDYQETQYF. CDR3 nucleotides: TGTGCCAGCAACCCTAGCGGGGATTACCAAGAGACCCAGTACTTC.

The V gene is TRBV9, the J gene TRBJ2-5; 8 bases match TRBD2. Germline V CDR1 and CDR2: SGDLS, YYNGEE. Trimming cost V 3 bases and J 4 bases; bases outside gene matches: 14. This CDR3 has 17 residues. The CDR3 DNA sequence: TGTGCCAGCAGCGCCTACTCGGGCAGCGGGAGTCGAGAGACCCAGTACTTC. Translation: CASSAYSGSGSRETQYF. Together with reference TRBV9 and TRBJ2-5, the CDR3 gives the full variable domain: DSGVTQTPKHLITATGQRVTLRCSPRSGDLSVYWYQQSLDQGLQFLIQYYNGEERAKGNILERFSAQQFPDLHSELNLSSLELGDSALYFCASSAYSGSGSRETQYFGPGTRLLVL.

The chain uses TRBV7-9 and TRBJ2-2; 8 positions agree with TRBD1. Germline lookup yields CDR1 SEHNR and CDR2 FQNEAQ (reference sequence). V gave up 4 bases and J gave up 5 bases; unmatched junction bases: 9. The CDR3 contains 16 residues. CDR3 protein: CASSSLDRGDTGELFF. The CDR3, as DNA: TGTGCCAGCAGCTCACTCGACAGGGGAGATACCGGGGAGCTGTTTTTT.

The chain carries TRBV7-9 and TRBJ2-1; 10 bases match TRBD1. Looked up from germline, CDR1 is SEHNR and CDR2 is FQNEAQ (reference sequence). This CDR3 has 15 residues. The junction had 4 bases not matched to a gene; V was cut back by 0 bases and J by 8 bases. CDR3 nucleotides: TGTGCCAGCAGCTTAGCGGGACAGGGGAGGGATGAGCAGTTCTTC. This encodes CASSLAGQGRDEQFF.

The chain uses TRBV18 and TRBJ2-7; 8 bases agree with TRBD2. This CDR3 has 16 amino acids. Germline V CDR1 and CDR2: KGHSH, LQKENI. The junction had 11 bases not matched to a gene; V was cut back by 3 bases and J by 4 bases. As DNA, the CDR3 is TGTGCCAGCTCACCTACCATTAGCGGGAATTTTTACGAGCAGTACTTC. It yields the protein CASSPTISGNFYEQYF.

The chain carries TRBV5-1 and TRBJ1-1, with 10 bases matching TRBD1. This CDR3 is 14 amino acids long. Germline values: CDR1 SGHRS, CDR2 YFSETQ. J gave up 4 bases and V 2 bases, and 2 bases lay outside the gene matches. The DNA for the CDR3 is TGCGCCAGCAGCTTTCGGACAGGGGGCACTGAAGCTTTCTTT. This sequence encodes CASSFRTGGTEAFF.

This clone was observed once. The CDR3 region is CSDRNNYGYTF. CDR3 in DNA: TGCAGCGACAGAAATAACTATGGCTACACCTTC. The chain carries TRBV29-1 and TRBJ1-2; D gene uncertain. The V gene's germline CDR1 is SQVTM and CDR2 ANQGSEA. V gave up 7 bases and J gave up 1 base, with 7 bases separating them. The CDR3 consists of 11 residues.

The J gene is TRBJ2-7, the V gene TRBV7-2, with 7 bases aligning to TRBD1. Trimming removed 1 base from V and 6 bases from J; junction bases left unmatched: 9. CDR3 length: 15 residues. CDR1 and CDR2 from the germline V gene are SGHTA and FQGNSA. CDR3 sequence: CASSLGAQTGSEQYF. CDR3 DNA sequence: TGTGCCAGCAGCTTAGGTGCCCAGACAGGGAGCGAGCAGTACTTC.

The chain joins TRBV29-1 to TRBJ1-2, with D maybe TRBD1 (6 bases). The CDR3 has 12 amino acids. CDR1 and CDR2 from the germline V gene are SQVTM and ANQGSEA. The germline V and J ends were trimmed by 4 bases and 4 bases, with 10 bases remaining between them. The CDR3 coding sequence is TGCAGCGTTGTCAGGGGAGGCTATGGCTACACCTTC. Amino acid sequence: CSVVRGGYGYTF.

The chain joins TRBV29-1 to TRBJ2-7, with 7 bases matching TRBD2. The length of the CDR3 is 14 residues. The germline V gene encodes CDR1 SQVTM and CDR2 ANQGSEA. With V trimmed by 4 bases and J by 2 bases, 8 bases remained unmatched. Written as DNA, the CDR3 is TGCAGCGTTGGGGCGGGCGGGACTACCTACGAGCAGTACTTC. Translation gives CSVGAGGTTYEQYF.

This clone was seen once. Other DNA sequences in the sample encode the same CDR3. The chain uses TRBV19 and TRBJ2-7; tentative D call: TRBD1 (5 bases). Germline loops: CDR1 LNHDA, CDR2 SQIVND (reference sequence). V was shortened by 5 bases and J by 2 bases, with 10 bases between the two germline ends. The CDR3 length is 13 residues. The CDR3 loop is CASSSVGAYEQYF. For the CDR3, the DNA is TGTGCCAGTAGTTCGGTAGGGGCCTACGAGCAGTACTTC.

The rearrangement joins TRBV28 to TRBJ1-2; TRBD1 might be the D (5 bases). Germline CDR1 MDHEN, CDR2 SYDVKM. The CDR3 sequence is 13 residues long. V lost 7 bases and J 2 bases, leaving 11 bases between the germline ends. The CDR3 bases are TGTGCCAGCAAGACGACAGCCAACTATGGCTACACCTTC. It translates to CASKTTANYGYTF.

The rearrangement joins TRBV10-1 to TRBJ1-1, with a possible D match to TRBD1 (6 bases). The CDR3 sequence is 16 residues long. Trimming took off 6 bases at V and 0 bases at J, with 17 bases between the two ends. Per the germline V gene, CDR1 is WNHNN and CDR2 is SYGVQD (reference sequence). CDR3 coding DNA: TGCGCCAGCAGCTCCGGACAGATAAAGATGAACACTGAAGCTTTCTTT. The encoded protein is CASSSGQIKMNTEAFF.

The chain uses TRBV11-3 and TRBJ2-1, with D uncertain. V lost 5 bases to trimming and J lost 4 bases, with 15 bases between them. Germline CDR1 SGHNT, CDR2 YENEEA. The CDR3 consists of 15 residues. CDR3 nucleotide sequence: TGTGCCAGCAGCCCGAGTGGGCATCTATACAATGAGCAGTTCTTC. Residues: CASSPSGHLYNEQFF.

V and J are TRBV15 and TRBJ2-7, with D possibly being TRBD2 (6 bases). The CDR3 has 15 amino acids. Per the germline V gene, CDR1 is LNHNV and CDR2 is YYDKDF (reference sequence). V lost 3 bases and J lost 0, with 12 bases in between. The CDR3: CATSSQRADSYEQYF. CDR3 coding DNA: TGTGCCACCAGCAGCCAGCGGGCAGACTCCTACGAGCAGTACTTC.